Below, 30 T cell receptor beta chains from the same sample are listed, as sequenced in a study of blood T cell repertoires in COVID-19. Libraries were prepared by immunoSEQ multiplex PCR; TCRdb keeps only in-frame clonotypes and omits some of them. The sample consists of roughly 380,000 clones, 81% of them appearing once. The sample taken for sequencing was peripheral blood. The receptor source for this set is a human donor with acute or convalescent COVID-19. The donor label of this sample is uncertain.

The chain recombines TRBV27 with TRBJ2-7, with 9 nucleotides matching TRBD1. V was pared by 6 bases and J by 0 bases, with 9 bases of the junction left unmatched. There are 16 residues in the CDR3. CDR1 is MNHEY and CDR2 is SMNVEV in the germline V gene (reference sequence). CDR3 in DNA: TGTGCCAGCAGGGTTCCCGGGACAGGGAACTCCTACGAGCAGTACTTC. It encodes CASRVPGTGNSYEQYF.

The CDR3 coding sequence is TGTGCCAGTAGTACACGCAGGGAGGATGTGTATCAGCCCCAGCATTTT. It yields the protein CASSTRREDVYQPQHF. The genes are TRBV19 and TRBJ1-5; D possibly corresponds to TRBD1 (5 bases). Between the trimmed V and J ends, which lost 4 bases and 5 bases, there was a span of 18 bases. The CDR3 length is 16 residues. Germline values: CDR1 LNHDA, CDR2 SQIVND (reference sequence). The whole variable domain, remainder taken from reference TRBV19 and TRBJ1-5, is DGGITQSPKYLFRKEGQNVTLSCEQNLNHDAMYWYRQDPGQGLRLIYYSQIVNDFQKGDIAEGYSVSREKKESFPLTVTSAQKNPTAFYLCASSTRREDVYQPQHFGDGTRLSIL.

Written as DNA, the CDR3 is TGTGCCAGCAGCCTCACGGGGGGAGGACCCTCCTACGAGCAGTACTTC. Its translation is CASSLTGGGPSYEQYF. The chain is built from TRBV7-9 and TRBJ2-7; TRBD2 matches 7 bases. Germline CDR1 reads SEHNR; CDR2 reads FQNEAQ (reference sequence). CDR3 length: 16 residues. V was clipped by 5 bases and J by 0 bases; unmatched bases: 10.

This chain links TRBV10-3 with TRBJ1-2; TRBD1 aligns across 7 bases. V was clipped by 7 bases and J by 5 bases; unmatched bases: 16. The CDR3 contains 16 residues. Germline values: CDR1 ENHRY, CDR2 SYGVKD. The DNA of the CDR3 is TGTGCCATCACCTCCGTAGGGGGCGGTAATAGGTATGGCTACACCTTC. Its translation is CAITSVGGGNRYGYTF.

This clone was recorded at least ten times. The chain carries TRBV5-1 and TRBJ2-2, with 9 bases fitting TRBD1. With V trimmed by 7 bases and J by 7 bases, 8 bases remained unmatched. Germline V gene lookup returns CDR1 SGHRS and CDR2 YFSETQ. CDR3 size: 14 residues. DNA for the CDR3: TGCGCCAGCGGAGAAGGACAGGGGCACGGGGAGCTGTTTTTT. It yields the protein CASGEGQGHGELFF.

The CDR3 loop reads CASSFSGLTQYF. CDR3 DNA sequence: TGTGCCAGCAGCTTCTCGGGTCTAACTCAGTACTTC. The gene calls are TRBV5-6 and TRBJ2-7; no clear D. Germline CDR1 and CDR2: SGHDT and YYEEEE. V lost 2 bases, J lost 10 bases, and 13 bases lay in between. The CDR3 is made up of 12 amino acids.

This clone has only one observation. This chain joins TRBV5-1 and TRBJ2-5, with D maybe TRBD2 (5 bases). In germline, CDR1 is SGHRS, CDR2 YFSETQ. The CDR3 consists of 16 residues. Trimming left V 1 base short and J 4 bases short, with 17 bases between. This chain's CDR3 is CASSLNGVGVGETQYF. Here the CDR3 DNA reads TGCGCCAGCAGCTTGAATGGGGTCGGGGTTGGAGAGACCCAGTACTTC.

This chain connects TRBV6-6 to TRBJ2-7; TRBD2 matches at 7 bases. With 2 bases clipped from V and 7 bases from J, the junction kept 2 bases outside the gene matches. Germline assignment: CDR1 MNHNY and CDR2 SVGAGI (reference sequence). This CDR3 region has 12 residues. The CDR3 region is CASSYRLAEQYF. The CDR3 nucleotides read TGTGCCAGCAGTTACCGACTAGCAGAGCAGTACTTC.

The rearrangement joins TRBV19 to TRBJ2-3; possible D gene TRBD2, 5 bases. The CDR3 has 14 residues. Germline values: CDR1 LNHDA, CDR2 SQIVND (reference sequence). The V gene lost 7 bases and the J gene lost 2 bases, with 13 bases spanning the gap. CDR3: CASKNWETTDTQYF. The CDR3 bases are TGTGCCAGTAAGAATTGGGAGACCACAGATACGCAGTATTTT.

The CDR3 region has the DNA TGTGCCAGCAGCCAAGGTCCGACAGGTTCCTATGGCTACACCTTC. Translating gives CASSQGPTGSYGYTF. This chain connects TRBV3-1 (or the pseudogene TRBV3-2) to TRBJ1-2; tentatively, D is TRBD1 (6 bases). CDR1 is LGHDT and CDR2 is YNNKEL in the germline V gene (reference sequence). The CDR3 runs 15 residues. V lost 1 base to trimming and J lost 4 bases, with 13 bases between them.

The rearrangement uses TRBV5-1 and TRBJ1-2, with D maybe TRBD1 (6 bases). Germline V gene data show CDR1 as SGHRS and CDR2 as YFSETQ. The V and J ends lost 0 bases and 8 bases respectively, with 11 bases between them. The CDR3 is 13 amino acids. The DNA of the CDR3 is TGCGCCAGCAGCTTGGACAGGGTTAGCGGCTACACCTTC. Translation: CASSLDRVSGYTF.

The V gene is TRBV5-4, the J gene TRBJ2-3; 9 bases line up with TRBD1. J gave up 1 base and V 4 bases, and 13 bases lay outside the gene matches. This CDR3 comprises 18 residues. CDR1 and CDR2 (germline): SGHNT, YYREEE (reference sequence). The CDR3 DNA reads as TGTGCCAGCAGCACCGGGACAGGGAGTATTCTCCGCACAGATACGCAGTATTTT. Residues: CASSTGTGSILRTDTQYF.

This clone appeared a few times. The rearrangement joins TRBV27 to TRBJ1-4, with a weak D call TRBD1 (5 bases). The V and J ends lost 0 bases and 3 bases respectively, with 11 bases between them. Germline CDR1 MNHEY, CDR2 SMNVEV (reference sequence). The CDR3 spans 16 residues. The CDR3 here is CASSLSSRGPNEKLFF. The CDR3 DNA follows: TGTGCCAGCAGTTTATCGAGTAGGGGTCCTAATGAAAAACTGTTTTTT.

This sequence joins TRBV29-1 and TRBJ2-4; D unclear. Trimming stripped 2 bases from V and 0 bases from J, with 5 bases between. Germline CDR1 is SQVTM and CDR2 is ANQGSEA. This CDR3 has 13 amino acids. The CDR3 DNA follows: TGCAGCGTTGAACAATTAGCCAAAAACATTCAGTACTTC. Protein product: CSVEQLAKNIQYF.

The J gene is TRBJ2-5, the V gene TRBV6-5, with D possibly matching TRBD2 (6 bases). In germline, CDR1 is MNHEY, CDR2 SVGAGI. The germline V and J ends were trimmed by 5 bases and 4 bases, with 14 bases remaining between them. This CDR3 spans 14 amino acids. CDR3 coding DNA: TGTGCCAGCAGTAACAGGAGGGCCACAGAGACCCAGTACTTC. Its protein product is CASSNRRATETQYF.

The CDR3 coding sequence is TGTGCCAGCAGTGAAAAAGGTATCGAGACAGTACTAGCCAAAAACATTCAGTACTTC. As protein: CASSEKGIETVLAKNIQYF. The chain joins TRBV6-1 to TRBJ2-4, with D perhaps TRBD1 (5 bases). This CDR3 contains 19 residues. Trimming removed 2 bases at V and 0 bases at J, with 20 bases between. The germline CDR1 and CDR2 sequences are MNHNS and SASEGT.

The CDR3 sequence is CASSLVAGPRETQYF. DNA for the CDR3: TGTGCCAGCAGCTTAGTAGCGGGACCCCGAGAGACCCAGTACTTC. The chain links TRBV7-6 to TRBJ2-5; 8 nucleotides line up with TRBD2. Germline lookup yields CDR1 SGHVS and CDR2 FNYEAQ. The CDR3 is made up of 15 amino acids. J was trimmed by 4 bases and V by 1 base; bases with no gene match: 5.

The rearrangement uses TRBV5-1 and TRBJ1-1; D is uncertain. Germline V gives CDR1 SGHRS, CDR2 YFSETQ. The V and J ends lost 0 bases and 3 bases respectively, with 9 bases between them. CDR3 length: 14 residues. The CDR3 DNA sequence: TGCGCCAGCAGCTTGGGCGGATACGACACTGAAGCTTTCTTT. Protein sequence: CASSLGGYDTEAFF.

Here the CDR3 DNA reads TGTGCCAGCAGTGAAACCAGGGGGAACACTGAAGCTTTCTTT. Translation: CASSETRGNTEAFF. The rearrangement links TRBV6-1 to TRBJ1-1; D may be TRBD1 (6 bases). V lost 2 bases and J 1 base, leaving 8 bases between the germline ends. Germline CDR1 MNHNS, CDR2 SASEGT. There are 14 residues in the CDR3.

V is TRBV7-9 and J is TRBJ2-3; D gene unclear. V dropped 2 bases and J dropped 5 bases, with 8 bases sitting between them. The CDR3 extends over 13 amino acids. Germline V gene sequence: CDR1 SEHNR, CDR2 FQNEAQ (reference sequence). Written as DNA, the CDR3 is TGTGCCAGCAGCTTAACAACGGGAGATACGCAGTATTTT. Its protein is CASSLTTGDTQYF.

This clone was seen once. This sequence joins TRBV30 and TRBJ1-2; D gene unclear. Trimming stripped 5 bases from V and 0 bases from J, with 10 bases between. This CDR3 has 13 residues. Germline lookup yields CDR1 GTSNPN and CDR2 SVGIG (reference sequence). The DNA for the CDR3 is TGTGCCTGGGAGCGAGAAGCTAACTATGGCTACACCTTC. It encodes CAWEREANYGYTF. The variable domain in full, with the rest retrieved from reference TRBV30 and TRBJ1-2, is SQTIHQWPATLVQPVGSPLSLECTVEGTSNPNLYWYRQAAGRGLQLLFYSVGIGQISSEVPQNLSASRPQDRQFILSSKKLLLSDSGFYLCAWEREANYGYTFGSGTRLTVV.

V gene TRBV30 combines with J gene TRBJ1-6; D possibly corresponds to TRBD1 (5 bases). CDR3 size: 13 residues. Germline lookup yields CDR1 GTSNPN and CDR2 SVGIG (reference sequence). The V gene lost 5 bases and the J gene lost 8 bases, with 13 bases spanning the gap. CDR3 sequence (DNA): TGTGCCTGGGGGAGTCAGGGATATTCACCCCTCCACTTT. Translating it yields CAWGSQGYSPLHF. Filled out from reference TRBV30 and TRBJ1-6, the complete variable domain reads SQTIHQWPATLVQPVGSPLSLECTVEGTSNPNLYWYRQAAGRGLQLLFYSVGIGQISSEVPQNLSASRPQDRQFILSSKKLLLSDSGFYLCAWGSQGYSPLHFGNGTRLTVT.

The CDR3 DNA is TGTGCCAGCAGTTACATTCAGTCTCGTAATTCACCCCTCCACTTT. Translation gives CASSYIQSRNSPLHF. This chain links TRBV6-5 with TRBJ1-6; unclear D gene. The CDR3 contains 15 residues. Germline CDR1 reads MNHEY; CDR2 reads SVGAGI. V was trimmed by 2 bases and J by 6 bases, leaving 11 bases between them.

This sequence joins TRBV27 and TRBJ1-2, with D unclear. The CDR3 has 13 amino acids. Germline V lookup: CDR1 MNHEY, CDR2 SMNVEV (reference sequence). Deletions cut 5 bases from V and 8 bases from J, with 15 bases between. This CDR3 reads CASSPQFSRGYTF. The CDR3 nucleotides read TGTGCCAGCAGTCCTCAGTTCTCTAGAGGCTACACCTTC.

This clone was picked up one time. This chain connects TRBV6-5 to TRBJ2-2; D unresolved. The V gene lost 2 bases and the J gene lost 8 bases, with 3 bases spanning the gap. Per the germline V gene, CDR1 is MNHEY and CDR2 is SVGAGI. CDR3 length: 11 amino acids. The CDR3 spells CASSYAGELFF. CDR3 nucleotide sequence: TGTGCCAGCAGTTACGCGGGGGAGCTGTTTTTT.

This clone occurred once. The genes are TRBV3-1 (or the pseudogene TRBV3-2) and TRBJ2-1; possible D gene TRBD2, 6 bases. This CDR3 has 13 amino acids. The germline V and J ends were trimmed by 1 base and 6 bases, with 7 bases remaining between them. From germline, CDR1 is LGHDT and CDR2 YNNKEL (reference sequence). The CDR3 nucleotides are TGTGCCAGCAGCCAAGCACTAGCCAATGAGCAGTTCTTC. This encodes CASSQALANEQFF.

The table lists this clone with many counts. The chain is built from TRBV7-9 and TRBJ1-4; perhaps TRBD1 as D (5 bases). The CDR3 is 16 amino acids. Deletions cut 2 bases from V and 8 bases from J, with 18 bases between. The germline V gene encodes CDR1 SEHNR and CDR2 FQNEAQ (reference sequence). CDR3 in DNA: TGTGCCAGCAGCTTATGGGCTCGGGGGGTAACAGAAAAACTGTTTTTT. Amino acid sequence: CASSLWARGVTEKLFF.

This sequence joins TRBV6-5 and TRBJ2-3; D call uncertain. V lost 4 bases and J lost 6, with 5 bases in between. The CDR3 sequence is 11 residues long. Germline CDR1 and CDR2: MNHEY and SVGAGI. The CDR3 region is CASSFLDTQYF. DNA of the CDR3: TGTGCCAGCAGTTTTCTTGATACGCAGTATTTT.

The rearrangement joins TRBV19 to TRBJ2-7; TRBD1 matches 10 bases. The trim removed 4 bases at V and 3 bases at J, leaving 6 bases unmatched. Looked up from germline, CDR1 is LNHDA and CDR2 is SQIVND (reference sequence). The CDR3 sequence is 15 residues long. The CDR3 DNA reads TGTGCCAGTAGTAGACGGACAGGGGGATTCTACGAGCAGTACTTC. Translation gives CASSRRTGGFYEQYF.

The genes are TRBV29-1 and TRBJ2-7, with TRBD2 matching over 9 bases. The CDR3 runs 14 residues. Germline trimming cut 1 base from V and 1 base from J; bases unmatched to any gene: 2. Germline V CDR1 and CDR2: SQVTM, ANQGSEA. CDR3 nucleotide sequence: TGCAGCGTTGAAGGGACTAGCGAGTCCTACGAGCAGTACTTC. This gives the protein CSVEGTSESYEQYF.